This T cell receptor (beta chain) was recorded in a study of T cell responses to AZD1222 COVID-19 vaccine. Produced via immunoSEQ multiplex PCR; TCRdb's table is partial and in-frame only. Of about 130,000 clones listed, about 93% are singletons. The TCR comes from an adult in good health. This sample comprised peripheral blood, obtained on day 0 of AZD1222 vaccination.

The CDR3 sequence: CASSWPGQGVDYTF. The DNA for the CDR3 is TGTGCCAGCAGCTGGCCGGGACAGGGAGTAGACTACACCTTC. The genes are TRBV7-2 and TRBJ1-2; 9 positions match TRBD1. The CDR3 is 14 residues long. CDR1 and CDR2 from the germline V gene are SGHTA and FQGNSA. The J segment lost 10 bases and the V segment lost 4 bases, leaving 10 bases of the junction unmatched.